These 19 T cell receptor beta chains came from one sample sequenced in a study of tumor-infiltrating lymphocytes in primary liver carcinoma. Extraction of RNA together with DNA used about 18-30 mg of unsorted bulk tissue. A constant-region primer primed TCR beta cDNA synthesis from around 500 ng of total RNA. Three nested multiplex PCR rounds of slightly modified ARM-PCR generated TCR beta libraries. TRBV1-TRBV30 forward primers paired with a C-beta reverse primer drove the first two PCR rounds, about 9 cycles each. TCRdb independently ran MiXCR on the multiplex PCR reads; one entry per CDR3 protein. Among under 90,000 distinct CDR3 sequences listed, 72% were seen once. Sequenced: liver tumor tissue from sampling region 1. Subset in this sample: tumor region T1, superior pole. These receptor sequences come from a man in his forties with primary liver carcinoma and hepatitis B virus infection.

This chain links TRBV6-1 with TRBJ1-6; weak D call: TRBD1 (5 bases). Trimming removed 11 bases from V and 9 bases from J, with 20 bases in between. The germline V gene encodes CDR1 MNHNS and CDR2 SASEGT. The CDR3 has 14 residues. CDR3: CACSERQGASPLHF. DNA for the CDR3: TGTGCCTGTAGTGAACGCCAGGGAGCTTCACCCCTCCACTTT.

Comments on this clonotype: The junction departs from germline at one end; a sequencing error may be responsible. The chain links TRBV29-1 to TRBJ2-1, with 10 bases that match TRBD2. Germline loops: CDR1 SQVTM, CDR2 ANQGSEA. The CDR3 has 15 amino acids. The CDR3 sequence: CSVRPGLANYNEHFF. The DNA for the CDR3 is TGCAGCGTTCGACCGGGACTAGCGAACTACAATGAGCACTTCTTC.

Notes on this clonotype: One end of the junction fails to match germline, which may point to a read error. CDR3 DNA sequence: TGCAGCGTTTCCTCCGGGACTAGCGGCAATGATCAGCTCTTC. Amino acids: CSVSSGTSGNDQLF. This chain joins TRBV29-1 and TRBJ2-1; 11 bases agree with TRBD2. CDR3 length equals 14 residues. Germline CDR1 reads SQVTM; CDR2 reads ANQGSEA.

In its sample, this clonotype was seen many times. The chain combines TRBV12-3 or TRBV12-4 with TRBJ1-1; a possible D gene is TRBD1 (6 bases). V gave up 5 bases and J gave up 2 bases, with 15 bases separating them. The CDR3 consists of 15 residues. CDR3: CASSKADSLNTEAFF. DNA for the CDR3: TGTGCCAGCAGTAAAGCGGACAGTCTTAACACTGAAGCTTTCTTT.

Details on this clonotype: Relative to the germline gene, one junction end is altered; a read error may explain this. The CDR3 DNA follows: TGTGCCACCAGCATCGATGGGGGTGGTAATGAAAAACTGTTTTTT. It codes for CATSIDGGGNEKLFF. The rearrangement joins TRBV11-2 to TRBJ1-4; a weak D match, TRBD1 (5 bases). CDR1 SGHAT and CDR2 FQNNGV come from the germline V gene. The CDR3 loop spans 15 amino acids.

As for this clonotype: A single base separates this from a much larger clone, so it may be a read error. The gene calls are TRBV28 and TRBJ1-2; 8 positions agree with TRBD1. Per germline, CDR1 MDHEN and CDR2 SYDVKM. V lost 4 bases to trimming and J lost 10 bases; unmatched junction nucleotides: 14. The CDR3 length is 15 residues. CDR3 sequence reads: CASSSLDRVEGDYTF. The CDR3 region has the DNA TGTGCCAGCAGTTCCTTGGACAGGGTTGAGGGAGACTACACCTTC.

There are many counts of this clonotype. The chain is built from TRBV6-6 and TRBJ2-5; D gene ambiguous. The CDR3 contains 12 residues. Germline CDR1 and CDR2: MNHNY and SVGAGI (reference sequence). Trimming stripped 10 bases from V and 1 base from J, with 10 bases between. As DNA, the CDR3 is TGTGCCACCGCTTGGGCCCAAGAGACCCAGTACTTC. Protein: CATAWAQETQYF.

As concerns this clonotype: One end of the junction does not line up with germline, which may come from a read error. The chain combines TRBV12-3 or TRBV12-4 with TRBJ2-1; TRBD1 or TRBD2 may be the D gene (5 bases each). The CDR3 is 15 amino acids. Here the CDR3 DNA reads TGTGCCAGCAGTTTCCGGGACGCTACCTACAATGGGCAGTCCTTC. The encoded protein is CASSFRDATYNGQSF.

This clonotype was seen repeatedly, ten times or more. J is TRBJ2-5 and V is TRBV28, with D hard to call. V lost 3 bases and J 0 bases, leaving 11 bases between the germline ends. This CDR3 contains 15 residues. Germline lookup yields CDR1 MDHEN and CDR2 SYDVKM. CDR3 DNA sequence: TGTGCCAGCAGTTTCGGTGTCAGGTACCAAGAGACCCAGTACTTC. Translation gives CASSFGVRYQETQYF.

With respect to this clonotype: The junction departs from the called germline gene at one end, perhaps through a read error. The chain links TRBV14 to TRBJ1-2, with 10 bases that match TRBD1. The CDR3 covers 17 residues. The germline CDR1 and CDR2 sequences are SGHDN and FVKESK. For the CDR3, the DNA is TGTACCAGCAGTCAAGATCGGGGGACAGGGGTTAACTATGGCTACACCTTC. Translated, it gives CTSSQDRGTGVNYGYTF.

A word on this clonotype: A much larger clone is a single base away; this may be a read error. The chain carries TRBV6-1 and TRBJ2-1; the D is unclear. The CDR3 is made up of 13 amino acids. The germline gives CDR1 MNHNS, CDR2 SASEGT. The CDR3 DNA follows: TGTGTCAGCAGTGAAGAAATGGGCGATGAGCAGTTCTTC. Translated: CVSSEEMGDEQFF.

This chain connects TRBV10-2 to TRBJ2-3; TRBD2 might be the D (6 bases). CDR1 and CDR2 (germline): WSHSY, SAAADI. The CDR3 sequence is 13 residues long. V was clipped by 7 bases and J by 13 bases, with 21 bases between them. The CDR3 nucleotides are TGCGCCAGCACCCATGGATTCGAACTAGCCAAGTATTTT. It codes for CASTHGFELAKYF.

This clonotype was detected many times. Here the CDR3 omits its conserved ending phenylalanine or tryptophan, so a read error is the likely source. The chain has TRBV10-2 and TRBJ2-7, with D possibly being TRBD2 (5 bases). V was clipped by 4 bases and J by 6 bases, with 13 bases between them. The CDR3 runs to 13 residues. The V gene's germline CDR1 is WSHSY and CDR2 SAAADI. In nucleotides, the CDR3 is TGCGCCAGCAGTGCGGCCCCCGCGGGCGAGCAGTACCTC. Translation gives CASSAAPAGEQYL.

This clonotype was observed at least ten times. The J gene is TRBJ1-1, the V gene TRBV6-1; a possible D gene is TRBD1 (5 bases). This CDR3 contains 12 residues. In germline, CDR1 is MNHNS, CDR2 SASEGT. V lost 7 bases, J lost 7 bases, and 13 bases lay in between. CDR3 region: CASTAQGLEAFF. The CDR3 nucleotides read TGTGCCAGCACCGCTCAGGGCCTTGAAGCTTTCTTT.

Note on this clonotype: One end of the junction varies from germline; a read error may be responsible. The chain has TRBV11-2 and TRBJ2-7, with D unclear. CDR1 and CDR2 (germline): SGHAT, FQNNGV. The CDR3 totals 14 residues. Written as DNA, the CDR3 is TGTACCAGCAGCTTCGGAGTTCGTCGAATCGAGCAGTGCTTC. It codes for CTSSFGVRRIEQCF. The full variable domain, completed using reference TRBV11-2 and TRBJ2-7, is EAGVAQSPRYKIIEKRQSVAFWCNPISGHATLYWYQQILGQGPKLLIQFQNNGVVDDSQLPKDRFSAERLKGVDSTLKIQPAKLEDSAVYLCTSSFGVRRIEQCFGPGTRLTVT.

Points on this clonotype: The CDR3 does not end in the conserved phenylalanine or tryptophan, so this is likely a read error. The chain carries TRBV11-2 and TRBJ2-1, with D uncertain. CDR1 SGHAT and CDR2 FQNNGV come from the germline V gene. This CDR3 region has 12 residues. CDR3 residues: CAGSLEYNEQFS. DNA for the CDR3: TGTGCCGGCAGCCTGGAGTACAATGAGCAGTTCTCC.

A remark on this clonotype: A clone one base away is much larger, so this may be a read error. In DNA, the CDR3 is TGTGCCAGCAGCCCTTCCAAGGGCAGGGCCCAAGAGACCCAGTACTTC. Amino acids: CASSPSKGRAQETQYF. The V gene is TRBV7-9, the J gene TRBJ2-5; a possible D gene is TRBD1 (5 bases). CDR3 length: 16 residues. V was shortened by 5 bases and J by 1 base, with 17 bases between the two germline ends. Germline lookup yields CDR1 SEHNR and CDR2 FQNEAQ (reference sequence). Full variable domain (rest looked up from reference TRBV7-9 and TRBJ2-5): DTGVSQNPRHKITKRGQNVTFRCDPISEHNRLYWYRQTLGQGPEFLTYFQNEAQLEKSRLLSDRFSAERPKGSFSTLEIQRTEQGDSAMYLCASSPSKGRAQETQYFGPGTRLLVL.

In regard to this clonotype: The junction departs from the called germline gene at one end, perhaps through a read error. The chain couples TRBV11-2 to TRBJ1-2; the D gene is possibly TRBD1 (5 bases). The CDR3 consists of 13 residues. Germline V lookup: CDR1 SGHAT, CDR2 FQNNGV. CDR3 DNA: TGTGCCGGCAGCTTAGAGGGGAACTATAGCCACACCTTC. This codes for CAGSLEGNYSHTF.

Comment on this clonotype: A much larger clone lies a single base off, so this may be a read error. The genes are TRBV27 and TRBJ2-1; possibly TRBD1 or TRBD2 for D (5 bases each). The germline gives CDR1 MNHEY, CDR2 SMNVEV (reference sequence). The ends were cut back, 7 bases at V and 15 bases at J, with 19 bases in the middle. This CDR3 region has 12 residues. CDR3 amino acids: CASTTRIGDLFF. The CDR3 region has the DNA TGTGCCAGCACCACTCGGATAGGGGACCTGTTCTTC.